This TCR beta chain is from a study of blood T cell repertoires in COVID-19. Looking at the study overall: Acute and convalescent COVID-19 specimens originated in the United States, Italy and Spain. T cells, B-cell-depleted T cells, or PBMCs supplied cDNA or gDNA.

Seattle-derived patients entered the study during active infection and were followed longitudinally. Study processing details: The assay estimated nucleated cells by amplifying reference gene primers. Libraries were prepared by immunoSEQ multiplex PCR; TCRdb keeps only in-frame clonotypes and omits some of them. The DNA was the basis for D and trimming; V, J and clone size are from that table. The sample holds about 400,000 clones, 75% to 90% seen once. There are 15 residues in the CDR3. V lost 0 bases and J lost 7; bases outside the gene matches: 7. Germline values: CDR1 SGHTA, CDR2 FQGNSA. The source is a woman aged 55-70 years with COVID-19, enrolled during active disease. Sequenced: peripheral blood. This sequence joins TRBV7-2 and TRBJ1-2, with TRBD1 matching over 8 bases. DNA of the CDR3: TGTGCCAGCAGCTTAGCGCCCGGACAGGGTGCTGGCTACACCTTC. Translation gives CASSLAPGQGAGYTF. Full variable domain (rest looked up from reference TRBV7-2 and TRBJ1-2): GAGVSQSPSNKVTEKGKDVELRCDPISGHTALYWYRQSLGQGLEFLIYFQGNSAPDKSGLPSDRFSAERTGGSVSTLTIQRTQQEDSAVYLCASSLAPGQGAGYTFGSGTRLTVV.